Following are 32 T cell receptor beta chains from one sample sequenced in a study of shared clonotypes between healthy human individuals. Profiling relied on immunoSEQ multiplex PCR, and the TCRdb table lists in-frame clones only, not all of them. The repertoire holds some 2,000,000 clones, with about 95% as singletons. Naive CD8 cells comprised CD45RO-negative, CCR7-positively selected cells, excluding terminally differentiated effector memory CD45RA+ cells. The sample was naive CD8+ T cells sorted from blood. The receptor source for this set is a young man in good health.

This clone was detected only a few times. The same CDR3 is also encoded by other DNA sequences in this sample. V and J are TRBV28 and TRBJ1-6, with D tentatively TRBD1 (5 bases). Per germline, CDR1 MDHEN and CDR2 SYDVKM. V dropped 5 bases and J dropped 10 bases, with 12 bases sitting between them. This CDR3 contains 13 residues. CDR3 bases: TGTGCCAGCAGTCCGGGGCTAGGATCACCCCTCCACTTT. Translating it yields CASSPGLGSPLHF. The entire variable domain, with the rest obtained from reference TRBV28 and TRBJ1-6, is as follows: DVKVTQSSRYLVKRTGEKVFLECVQDMDHENMFWYRQDPGLGLRLIYFSYDVKMKEKGDIPEGYSVSREKKERFSLILESASTNQTSMYLCASSPGLGSPLHFGNGTRLTVT.

The CDR3 sequence: CASSLRSATSGGALDEQFF. Written as DNA, the CDR3 is TGTGCCAGCAGCTTGAGGTCAGCTACTAGCGGGGGGGCGTTGGATGAGCAGTTCTTC. V gene TRBV5-5 combines with J gene TRBJ2-1; 13 bases line up with TRBD2. The CDR3 has 19 residues. CDR1 and CDR2 (germline): SGHKS, YYEKEE (reference sequence). V shed 1 base, J shed 8 bases, and the junction held 15 bases outside the gene matches.

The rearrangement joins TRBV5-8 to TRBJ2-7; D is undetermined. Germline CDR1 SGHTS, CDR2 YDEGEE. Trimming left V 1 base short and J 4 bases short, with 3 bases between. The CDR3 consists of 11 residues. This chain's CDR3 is CASSLFYEQYF. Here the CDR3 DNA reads TGTGCCAGCAGCTTGTTTTACGAGCAGTACTTC. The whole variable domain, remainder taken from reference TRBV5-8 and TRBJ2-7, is EAGVTQSPTHLIKTRGQQATLRCSPISGHTSVYWYQQALGLGLQFLLWYDEGEERNRGNFPPRFSGRQFPNYSSELNVNALELEDSALYLCASSLFYEQYFGPGTRLTVT.

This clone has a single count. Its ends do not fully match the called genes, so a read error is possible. This CDR3 reads CASSVADTWELFF. CDR3 sequence (DNA): TGTGCCAGCAGCGTAGCTGACACCTGGGAGCTGTTTTTT. The rearrangement links TRBV9 to TRBJ2-2; no firm D call. The CDR3 covers 13 residues. Germline-derived CDR1 and CDR2 are SGDLS and YYNGEE.

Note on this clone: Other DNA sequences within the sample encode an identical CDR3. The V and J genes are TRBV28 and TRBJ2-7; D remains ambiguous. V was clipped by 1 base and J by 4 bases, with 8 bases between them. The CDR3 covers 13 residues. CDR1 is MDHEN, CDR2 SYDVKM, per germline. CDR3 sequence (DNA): TGTGCCAGCAGTTTATTGGGCAGTTACGAGCAGTACTTC. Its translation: CASSLLGSYEQYF.

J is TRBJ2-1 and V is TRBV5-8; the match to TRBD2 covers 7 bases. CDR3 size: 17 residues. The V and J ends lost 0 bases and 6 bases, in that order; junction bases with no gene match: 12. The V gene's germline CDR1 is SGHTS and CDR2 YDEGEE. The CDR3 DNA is TGTGCCAGCAGCTTGGGGTTAAGCGGGACCACGGGCAATGAGCAGTTCTTC. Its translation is CASSLGLSGTTGNEQFF.

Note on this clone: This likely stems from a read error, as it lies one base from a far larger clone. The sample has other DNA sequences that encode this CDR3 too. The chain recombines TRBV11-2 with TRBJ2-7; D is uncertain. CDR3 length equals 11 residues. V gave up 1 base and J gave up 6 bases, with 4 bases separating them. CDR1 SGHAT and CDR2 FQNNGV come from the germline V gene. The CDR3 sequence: CASSLVGEQYF. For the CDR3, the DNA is TGTGCCAGCAGCTTAGTGGGCGAGCAGTACTTC.

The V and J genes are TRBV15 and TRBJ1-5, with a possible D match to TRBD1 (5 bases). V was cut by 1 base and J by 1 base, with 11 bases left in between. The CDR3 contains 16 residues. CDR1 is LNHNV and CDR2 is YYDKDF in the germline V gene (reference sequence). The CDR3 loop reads CATSRGEGTSNQPQHF. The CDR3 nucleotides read TGTGCCACCAGCAGAGGGGAGGGGACCAGCAATCAGCCCCAGCATTTT. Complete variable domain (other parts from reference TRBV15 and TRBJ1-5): DAMVIQNPRYQVTQFGKPVTLSCSQTLNHNVMYWYQQKSSQAPKLLFHYYDKDFNNEADTPDNFQSRRPNTSFCFLDIRSPGLGDTAMYLCATSRGEGTSNQPQHFGDGTRLSIL.

The chain's CDR3 is CASSQDQLGQGNYGYTF. The CDR3 DNA reads TGCGCCAGCAGCCAAGATCAACTTGGGCAGGGCAACTATGGCTACACCTTC. This chain connects TRBV4-3 to TRBJ1-2; tentatively, D is TRBD1 (5 bases). Trimming removed 0 bases from V and 2 bases from J, with 16 bases in between. Germline V gene lookup returns CDR1 LGHNA and CDR2 YSLEER. The CDR3 totals 17 residues.

CDR3: CASSEILATYNEQFF. Here the CDR3 DNA reads TGCGCCAGCAGTGAGATACTAGCGACCTACAATGAGCAGTTCTTC. This chain connects TRBV10-2 to TRBJ2-1, with 7 positions matching TRBD2. Germline V lookup: CDR1 WSHSY, CDR2 SAAADI. Trimming cost V 2 bases and J 2 bases; bases outside gene matches: 3. This CDR3 comprises 15 residues.

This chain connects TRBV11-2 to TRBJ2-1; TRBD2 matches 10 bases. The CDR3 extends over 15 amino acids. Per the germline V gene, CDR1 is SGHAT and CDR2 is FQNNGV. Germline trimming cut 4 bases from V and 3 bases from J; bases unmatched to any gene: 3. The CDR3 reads CASSYSGGYYNEQFF. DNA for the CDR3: TGTGCCAGCAGCTATAGCGGGGGGTACTACAATGAGCAGTTCTTC. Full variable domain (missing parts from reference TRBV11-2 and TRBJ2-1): EAGVAQSPRYKIIEKRQSVAFWCNPISGHATLYWYQQILGQGPKLLIQFQNNGVVDDSQLPKDRFSAERLKGVDSTLKIQPAKLEDSAVYLCASSYSGGYYNEQFFGPGTRLTVL.

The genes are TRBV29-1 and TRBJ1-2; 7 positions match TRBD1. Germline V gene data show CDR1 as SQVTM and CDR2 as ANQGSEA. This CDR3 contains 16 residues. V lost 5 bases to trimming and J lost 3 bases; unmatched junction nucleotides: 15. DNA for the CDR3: TGCAGCGTTCCCCCGGGGGGGACAGAACTTGACTATGGCTACACCTTC. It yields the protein CSVPPGGTELDYGYTF.

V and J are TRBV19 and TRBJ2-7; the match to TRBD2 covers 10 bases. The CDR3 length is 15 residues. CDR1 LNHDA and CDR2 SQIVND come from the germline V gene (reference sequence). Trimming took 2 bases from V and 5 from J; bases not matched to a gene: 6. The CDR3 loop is CASSIIASGSDEQYF. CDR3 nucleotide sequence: TGTGCCAGTAGTATAATTGCTAGCGGGAGCGACGAGCAGTACTTC.

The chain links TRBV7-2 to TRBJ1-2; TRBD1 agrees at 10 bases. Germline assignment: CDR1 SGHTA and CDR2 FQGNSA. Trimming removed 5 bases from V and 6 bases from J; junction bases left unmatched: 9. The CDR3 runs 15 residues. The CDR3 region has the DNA TGTGCCAGCAGCCTAATGGCCGGGACAGGGGATGGCTACACCTTC. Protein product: CASSLMAGTGDGYTF.

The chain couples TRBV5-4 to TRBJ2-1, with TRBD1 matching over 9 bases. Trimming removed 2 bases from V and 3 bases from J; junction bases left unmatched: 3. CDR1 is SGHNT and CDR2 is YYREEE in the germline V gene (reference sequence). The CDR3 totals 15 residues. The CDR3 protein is CASSFPDRGYNEQFF. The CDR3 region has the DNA TGTGCCAGCAGCTTCCCGGACAGGGGCTACAATGAGCAGTTCTTC.

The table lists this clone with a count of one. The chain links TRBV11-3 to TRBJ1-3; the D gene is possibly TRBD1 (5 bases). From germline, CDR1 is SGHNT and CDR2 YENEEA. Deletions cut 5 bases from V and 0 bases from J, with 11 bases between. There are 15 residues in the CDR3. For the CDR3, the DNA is TGTGCCAGCAGCCCGGACATCACCTCTGGAAACACCATATATTTT. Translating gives CASSPDITSGNTIYF.

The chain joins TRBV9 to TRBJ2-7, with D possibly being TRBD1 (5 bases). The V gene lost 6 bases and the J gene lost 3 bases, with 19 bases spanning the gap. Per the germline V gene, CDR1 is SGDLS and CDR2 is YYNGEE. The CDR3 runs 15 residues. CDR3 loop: CASTPGDSSHYEQYF. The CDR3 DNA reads TGTGCCAGCACCCCCGGTGACAGCTCCCACTACGAGCAGTACTTC.

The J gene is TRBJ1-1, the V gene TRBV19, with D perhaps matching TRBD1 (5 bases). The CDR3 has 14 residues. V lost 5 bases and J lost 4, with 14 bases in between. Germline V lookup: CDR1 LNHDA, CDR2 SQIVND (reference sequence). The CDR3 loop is CASSWGRNPTEAFF. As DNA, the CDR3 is TGTGCCAGTAGTTGGGGACGAAACCCCACTGAAGCTTTCTTT. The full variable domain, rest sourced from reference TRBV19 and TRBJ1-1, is DGGITQSPKYLFRKEGQNVTLSCEQNLNHDAMYWYRQDPGQGLRLIYYSQIVNDFQKGDIAEGYSVSREKKESFPLTVTSAQKNPTAFYLCASSWGRNPTEAFFGQGTRLTVV.

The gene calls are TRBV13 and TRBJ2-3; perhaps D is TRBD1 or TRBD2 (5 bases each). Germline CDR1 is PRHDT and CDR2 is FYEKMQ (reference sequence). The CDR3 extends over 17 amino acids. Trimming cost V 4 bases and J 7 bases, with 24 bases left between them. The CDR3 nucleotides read TGTGCCAGCAGCTCTCCGGTCGGCTGGGGGTTGGCTAATACGCAGTATTTT. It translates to CASSSPVGWGLANTQYF.

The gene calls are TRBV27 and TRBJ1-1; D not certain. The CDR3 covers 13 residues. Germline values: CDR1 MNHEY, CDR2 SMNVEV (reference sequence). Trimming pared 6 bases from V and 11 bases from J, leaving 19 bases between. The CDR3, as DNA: TGTGCCAGCAGCGAAACCCCGGGCCCCGGTGCTTTCTTT. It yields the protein CASSETPGPGAFF.

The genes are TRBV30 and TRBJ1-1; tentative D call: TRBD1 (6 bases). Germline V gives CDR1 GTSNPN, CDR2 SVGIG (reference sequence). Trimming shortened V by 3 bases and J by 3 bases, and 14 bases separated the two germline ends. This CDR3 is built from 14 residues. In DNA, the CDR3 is TGTGCCTGGAGGGAAGGGGGGGCTTACACTGAAGCTTTCTTT. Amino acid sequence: CAWREGGAYTEAFF.

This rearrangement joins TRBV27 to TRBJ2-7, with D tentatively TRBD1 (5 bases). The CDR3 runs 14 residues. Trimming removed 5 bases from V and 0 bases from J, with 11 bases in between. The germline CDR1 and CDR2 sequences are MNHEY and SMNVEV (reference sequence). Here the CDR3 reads CASSPQDGSYEQYF. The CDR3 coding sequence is TGTGCCAGCAGTCCACAGGACGGCTCCTACGAGCAGTACTTC.

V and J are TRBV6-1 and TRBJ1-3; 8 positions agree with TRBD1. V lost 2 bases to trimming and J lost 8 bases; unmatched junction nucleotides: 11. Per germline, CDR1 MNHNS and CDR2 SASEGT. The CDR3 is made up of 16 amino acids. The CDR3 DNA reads TGTGCCAGCAGTGAATGGACAGGGAGCGAGGCGGACACCATATATTTT. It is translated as CASSEWTGSEADTIYF.

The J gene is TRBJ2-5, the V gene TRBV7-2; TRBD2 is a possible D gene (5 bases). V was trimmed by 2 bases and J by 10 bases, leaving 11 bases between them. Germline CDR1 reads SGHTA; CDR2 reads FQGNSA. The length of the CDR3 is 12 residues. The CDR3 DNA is TGTGCCAGCAGCTTACCCCCGGACTTCCAGTACTTC. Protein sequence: CASSLPPDFQYF.

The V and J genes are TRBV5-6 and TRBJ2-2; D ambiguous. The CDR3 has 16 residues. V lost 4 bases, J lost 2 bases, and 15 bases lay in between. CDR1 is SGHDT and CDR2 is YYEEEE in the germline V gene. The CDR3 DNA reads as TGTGCCAGCAGCCCATTCGGCTCCACTAACACCGGGGAGCTGTTTTTT. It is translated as CASSPFGSTNTGELFF.

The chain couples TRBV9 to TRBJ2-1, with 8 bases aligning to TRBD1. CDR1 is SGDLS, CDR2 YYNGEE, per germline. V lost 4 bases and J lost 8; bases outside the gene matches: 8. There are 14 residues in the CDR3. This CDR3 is CASSSPRGLDEQFF. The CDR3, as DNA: TGTGCCAGCAGCTCACCCAGGGGGCTAGATGAGCAGTTCTTC.

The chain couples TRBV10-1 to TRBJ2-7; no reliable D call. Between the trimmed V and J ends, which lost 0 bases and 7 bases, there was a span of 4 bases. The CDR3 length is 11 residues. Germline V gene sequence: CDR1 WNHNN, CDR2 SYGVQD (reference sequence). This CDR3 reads CASSESTEQYF. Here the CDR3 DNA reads TGCGCCAGCAGTGAGTCAACAGAGCAGTACTTC.

The CDR3 coding sequence is TGTGCCAGCAGTGACCTTTCGACAGGGCTTTCCTACAATGAGCAGTTCTTC. Protein sequence: CASSDLSTGLSYNEQFF. V gene TRBV2 combines with J gene TRBJ2-1, with TRBD1 identical over 7 bases. Unmatched junction bases numbered 9, after V lost 3 bases and J lost 1 base. The germline V gene encodes CDR1 SNHLY and CDR2 FYNNEI. The CDR3 consists of 17 residues.

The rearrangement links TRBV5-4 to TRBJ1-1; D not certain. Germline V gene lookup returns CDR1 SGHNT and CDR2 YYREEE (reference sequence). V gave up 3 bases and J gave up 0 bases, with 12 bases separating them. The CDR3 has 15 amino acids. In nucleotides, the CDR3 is TGTGCCAGCAGCTCCCATAGGGAAGTGAACACTGAAGCTTTCTTT. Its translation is CASSSHREVNTEAFF. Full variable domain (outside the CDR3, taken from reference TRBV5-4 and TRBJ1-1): ETGVTQSPTHLIKTRGQQVTLRCSSQSGHNTVSWYQQALGQGPQFIFQYYREEENGRGNFPPRFSGLQFPNYSSELNVNALELDDSALYLCASSSHREVNTEAFFGQGTRLTVV.

CDR3 sequence reads: CASSPAEVAGGSTDTQYF. In DNA form, the CDR3 reads TGCGCCAGCAGCCCCGCGGAGGTAGCGGGGGGGAGCACAGATACGCAGTATTTT. This chain links TRBV10-2 with TRBJ2-3; the match to TRBD2 covers 11 bases. The V and J ends lost 6 bases and 0 bases, in that order; junction bases with no gene match: 11. This CDR3 region has 18 residues. CDR1 and CDR2 from the germline V gene are WSHSY and SAAADI.

This CDR3 reads CASSQDYAANTEAFF. The CDR3 DNA sequence: TGCGCCAGCAGCCAAGATTATGCGGCAAACACTGAAGCTTTCTTT. The chain has TRBV4-3 and TRBJ1-1; no definite D call. The CDR3 spans 15 residues. Trimming left V 0 bases short and J 2 bases short, with 10 bases between. Germline CDR1 reads LGHNA; CDR2 reads YSLEER.

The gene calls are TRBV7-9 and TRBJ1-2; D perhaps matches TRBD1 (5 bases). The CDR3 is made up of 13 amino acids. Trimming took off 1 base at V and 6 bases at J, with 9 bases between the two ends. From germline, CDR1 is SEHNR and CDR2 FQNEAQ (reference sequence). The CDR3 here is CASSLGQIDGYTF. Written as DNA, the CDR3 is TGTGCCAGCAGCTTAGGACAGATTGATGGCTACACCTTC. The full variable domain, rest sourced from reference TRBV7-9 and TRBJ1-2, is DTGVSQNPRHKITKRGQNVTFRCDPISEHNRLYWYRQTLGQGPEFLTYFQNEAQLEKSRLLSDRFSAERPKGSFSTLEIQRTEQGDSAMYLCASSLGQIDGYTFGSGTRLTVV.